Listed here is a single T cell receptor (beta chain). A second roughly 6 to 11 cycle PCR used barcoded and J-beta primers. TCRdb recomputed calls from the 5' RACE reads with MiXCR, one row per CDR3 protein. The table includes 650,000 to 800,000 distinct CDR3 sequences, approximately 44% detected once. This sample is drawn from a study of blood T cells in healthy people across ages. This CDR3 has 13 amino acids. The V end lost 3 bases, the J end lost 4 bases, and 11 bases lay between the germline ends. CDR1 and CDR2 (germline): DFQATT, SNEGSKA (reference sequence). Sequencing was performed on blood. V usage is TRBV20-1 and J usage is TRBJ2-3; no clear D. The receptor was derived from a man between 60 and 75 years old in good health. The CDR3 DNA is TGCAGTGCTAGCCCGCCCGGATCAGATACGCAGTATTTT. This codes for CSASPPGSDTQYF.